This TCR beta chain was recovered during a study of beta chain features in type 1 diabetes. Overall study results and limits: Compared with healthy donors, patients appeared to share more similar naive, central memory and regulatory TCRB repertoires. In every one of the four CD4+ subsets, TCRB CDR3s were moderately but significantly shorter in Type 1 diabetes patients.

The whole isolated RNA underwent reverse transcription, so sequencing captured expressed TCRB transcripts. About 3.6 million reads were obtained on average from naive, central memory and regulatory T cell samples. Repertoires were generated with immunoSEQ multiplex PCR, while TCRdb's copy carries only in-frame clones and drops some. This sample has around 280,000 clones, with over 14% found just once. A note on this clone: Its antigen is not identified.

The receptor was isolated from a man aged 18 to 30 with type 1 diabetes. The sample taken for sequencing was naive CD4+ T cells from blood.

The CDR3 DNA sequence: TGCAGCGTTGAGTCTAGCGGGAGGTTCGACAATGAGCAGTTCTTC. Translated, it gives CSVESSGRFDNEQFF. This chain uses TRBV29-1 with TRBJ2-1; 11 bases agree with TRBD2. The germline gives CDR1 SQVTM, CDR2 ANQGSEA. The CDR3 has 15 amino acids. With V trimmed by 3 bases and J by 5 bases, 6 bases remained unmatched.